These 20 T cell receptor beta chains were all obtained from the same sample, sequenced in a study of blood T cell repertoires in COVID-19. TCRdb's table, derived via immunoSEQ multiplex PCR, lists solely in-frame clones and lacks some. The sample lists about 150,000 clones, roughly 80% occurring once. Sample: peripheral blood. The receptor set was obtained from a man in his forties or fifties with active or convalescent COVID-19.

The V and J genes are TRBV5-6 and TRBJ2-7, with 11 positions matching TRBD2. CDR1 is SGHDT, CDR2 YYEEEE, per germline. With V trimmed by 4 bases and J by 0 bases, 9 bases remained unmatched. The CDR3 contains 17 residues. As DNA, the CDR3 is TGTGCCAGCAGCGGTCCCTGGGGACTAGCGGCCTCCTACGAGCAGTACTTC. Protein sequence: CASSGPWGLAASYEQYF. Supplemented by reference TRBV5-6 and TRBJ2-7, the full variable domain reads DAGVTQSPTHLIKTRGQQVTLRCSPKSGHDTVSWYQQALGQGPQFIFQYYEEEERQRGNFPDRFSGHQFPNYSSELNVNALLLGDSALYLCASSGPWGLAASYEQYFGPGTRLTVT.

The J gene is TRBJ1-6, the V gene TRBV11-3; possibly TRBD1 for D (5 bases). Trimming left V 6 bases short and J 2 bases short, with 8 bases between. The CDR3 length is 14 residues. Per germline, CDR1 SGHNT and CDR2 YENEEA. The CDR3 region is CASSRGAYNSPLHF. CDR3 coding DNA: TGTGCCAGCAGTCGGGGGGCCTATAATTCACCCCTCCACTTT.

The J gene is TRBJ1-4, the V gene TRBV5-1; perhaps TRBD1 as D (6 bases). The CDR3 extends over 13 amino acids. CDR1 is SGHRS and CDR2 is YFSETQ in the germline V gene. Trimming removed 5 bases from V and 8 bases from J, with 13 bases in between. The CDR3, as DNA: TGCGCCAGCAGAGGACAGTCAGGGGAAAAACTGTTTTTT. This sequence encodes CASRGQSGEKLFF.

The chain couples TRBV19 to TRBJ2-4; 7 nucleotides align to TRBD2. The J segment lost 8 bases and the V segment lost 7 bases, leaving 8 bases of the junction unmatched. The V gene's germline CDR1 is LNHDA and CDR2 SQIVND (reference sequence). This CDR3 has 13 residues. CDR3 amino acids: CASKSPGRDIQYF. The CDR3 DNA reads TGTGCCAGTAAATCTCCAGGGAGGGACATTCAGTACTTC.

The chain uses TRBV24-1 and TRBJ1-5, with 10 nucleotides matching TRBD1. In germline, CDR1 is KGHDR, CDR2 SFDVKD. The CDR3 extends over 19 amino acids. V lost 3 bases, J lost 1 base, and 11 bases stayed unmatched. The chain's CDR3 is CATSDGQGEVSGSNQPQHF. DNA of the CDR3: TGTGCCACCAGTGATGGACAGGGGGAAGTTTCGGGGAGCAATCAGCCCCAGCATTTT.

V is TRBV5-6 and J is TRBJ1-1; maybe TRBD1 (5 bases). V was trimmed by 0 bases and J by 10 bases, leaving 10 bases between them. This CDR3 contains 12 residues. Per germline, CDR1 SGHDT and CDR2 YYEEEE. CDR3 DNA sequence: TGTGCCAGCAGCTTGGAAGGGAGGGGAGCTTTCTTT. Translating it yields CASSLEGRGAFF.

The chain has TRBV6-2 or TRBV6-3 and TRBJ2-4, with 7 nucleotides matching TRBD1. CDR1 and CDR2 (germline): MNHEY, SVGEGT. There are 14 residues in the CDR3. The trim removed 2 bases at V and 15 bases at J, leaving 13 bases unmatched. This CDR3 is CASSYLLQGRTRYF. The CDR3, as DNA: TGTGCCAGCAGTTACCTACTACAGGGGCGTACAAGGTACTTC.

Worth noting for this clone: The sample has other DNA sequences that encode this CDR3 too. The chain has TRBV5-1 and TRBJ2-5; D is unclear. The CDR3 runs 12 residues. Trimming removed 0 bases from V and 5 bases from J, with 5 bases in between. Germline-derived CDR1 and CDR2 are SGHRS and YFSETQ. CDR3 loop: CASSLAGETQYF. CDR3 bases: TGCGCCAGCAGCTTGGCCGGGGAGACCCAGTACTTC.

The rearrangement uses TRBV5-1 and TRBJ2-5, with 10 bases identical to TRBD2. The CDR3 has 13 residues. With 5 bases clipped from V and 9 bases from J, the junction kept 7 bases outside the gene matches. CDR1 is SGHRS, CDR2 YFSETQ, per germline. CDR3 in DNA: TGCGCCAGCAGTAGCGGGGGGCGAGCGGCCCAGTACTTC. It is translated as CASSSGGRAAQYF. Drawing the rest from reference TRBV5-1 and TRBJ2-5, the complete variable domain is KAGVTQTPRYLIKTRGQQVTLSCSPISGHRSVSWYQQTPGQGLQFLFEYFSETQRNKGNFPGRFSGRQFSNSRSEMNVSTLELGDSALYLCASSSGGRAAQYFGPGTRLLVL.

The sample holds a few counts of this clone. The J gene is TRBJ1-4, the V gene TRBV5-1; 7 nucleotides match TRBD1. The CDR3 has 16 amino acids. Germline V lookup: CDR1 SGHRS, CDR2 YFSETQ. V shed 4 bases and J 0 bases; nucleotides not matched to a gene: 6. CDR3 in DNA: TGCGCCAGCAGCCGGACAGGACCTGCAACTAATGAAAAACTGTTTTTT. Protein product: CASSRTGPATNEKLFF.

The J gene is TRBJ1-6, the V gene TRBV14; D uncertain. The germline gives CDR1 SGHDN, CDR2 FVKESK. The V gene lost 1 base and the J gene lost 10 bases, with 14 bases spanning the gap. The CDR3 is 15 residues long. CDR3 bases: TGTGCCAGCAGCCAAGGTCTTTCCCAGGAATCACCCCTCCACTTT. The encoded protein is CASSQGLSQESPLHF.

The V call is TRBV7-8, the J call TRBJ2-1, with 10 positions matching TRBD2. This CDR3 is built from 16 residues. Germline loops: CDR1 SGHVS, CDR2 FQNEAQ. With 6 bases clipped from V and 0 bases from J, the junction kept 5 bases outside the gene matches. The CDR3 DNA reads TGTGCCAGCAGGTCGGCTAGCGGGAGCTCCTACAATGAGCAGTTCTTC. As protein: CASRSASGSSYNEQFF. The complete variable domain, with remaining parts taken from reference TRBV7-8 and TRBJ2-1, reads GAGVSQSPRYKVAKRGQDVALRCDPISGHVSLFWYQQALGQGPEFLTYFQNEAQLDKSGLPSDRFFAERPEGSVSTLKIQRTQQEDSAVYLCASRSASGSSYNEQFFGPGTRLTVL.

This clone was seen a few times. The chain combines TRBV19 with TRBJ2-7; no clear D gene. Germline loops: CDR1 LNHDA, CDR2 SQIVND (reference sequence). V gave up 4 bases and J gave up 0 bases, with 22 bases separating them. The CDR3 is 18 residues long. The CDR3 DNA reads TGTGCCAGTAGTACAGAAATCGAAACAGCCCCCGACTCCTACGAGCAGTACTTC. Its protein product is CASSTEIETAPDSYEQYF.

The chain carries TRBV28 and TRBJ1-5, with 8 bases aligning to TRBD1. The CDR3 is 16 residues long. Germline V gene lookup returns CDR1 MDHEN and CDR2 SYDVKM. After removal of 6 bases from V and 6 bases from J, the junction contained 13 bases not matched to a gene. CDR3 in DNA: TGTGCCAGCAGCCAAAAGCAGGGGGCGGGATTTCAGCCCCAGCATTTT. This translates into CASSQKQGAGFQPQHF.

V gene TRBV24-1 combines with J gene TRBJ2-7; 10 nucleotides line up with TRBD1. The CDR3 spans 15 residues. Germline CDR1 and CDR2: KGHDR and SFDVKD. CDR3 sequence reads: CAPFIRTGGKYEQYF. As DNA, the CDR3 is TGTGCTCCCTTCATCCGGACAGGGGGGAAGTACGAGCAGTACTTC.

In this sample, this clone turned up a few times. The rearrangement links TRBV9 to TRBJ2-2; no reliable D call. Germline V CDR1 and CDR2: SGDLS, YYNGEE. The CDR3 runs 15 residues. V gave up 2 bases and J gave up 0 bases, with 8 bases separating them. The CDR3 DNA reads TGTGCCAGCAGCGTCGACTCCACGAACACCGGGGAGCTGTTTTTT. Residues: CASSVDSTNTGELFF.

This sequence joins TRBV6-4 and TRBJ2-6; D remains unclear. CDR1 is MRHNA, CDR2 SNTAGT, per germline. This CDR3 is 14 amino acids long. Trimming took 5 bases from V and 0 from J, leaving 5 bases between them. The CDR3 protein is CASSQDSGANVLTF. The CDR3, as DNA: TGTGCCAGCAGTCAGGACTCTGGGGCCAACGTCCTGACTTTC.

V and J are TRBV28 and TRBJ2-7; D is possibly TRBD1 (6 bases). In germline, CDR1 is MDHEN, CDR2 SYDVKM. V shed 5 bases and J shed 0 bases, with 11 bases lying between them. The CDR3 length is 14 residues. In DNA form, the CDR3 reads TGTGCCAGCAGTCCCCAACAGGGCTCCTACGAGCAGTACTTC. It is translated as CASSPQQGSYEQYF. Looking up the rest from reference TRBV28 and TRBJ2-7 gives the full variable domain: DVKVTQSSRYLVKRTGEKVFLECVQDMDHENMFWYRQDPGLGLRLIYFSYDVKMKEKGDIPEGYSVSREKKERFSLILESASTNQTSMYLCASSPQQGSYEQYFGPGTRLTVT.

The chain recombines TRBV5-1 with TRBJ2-5; possibly TRBD1 for D (5 bases). Per the germline V gene, CDR1 is SGHRS and CDR2 is YFSETQ. The CDR3 covers 15 residues. V lost 4 bases, J lost 5 bases, and 18 bases lay in between. CDR3 residues: CASSPQALIGETQYF. CDR3 bases: TGCGCCAGCAGCCCACAGGCACTCATCGGGGAGACCCAGTACTTC.

The chain links TRBV10-3 to TRBJ2-1; 9 bases agree with TRBD2. The CDR3 has 13 residues. Looked up from germline, CDR1 is ENHRY and CDR2 is SYGVKD. Unmatched junction bases numbered 3, after V lost 4 bases and J lost 8 bases. The CDR3 bases are TGTGCCATCAGTGTCCGGACTAGCGATGAGCAGTTCTTC. Translating it yields CAISVRTSDEQFF.